These 3 T cell receptor beta chains originate from one sample sequenced in a study of shared clonotypes between healthy human individuals. Terminally differentiated effector memory CD45RA+ cells were excluded from the naive CD8 cells, which were CD45RO-negative and positively selected for CCR7. Generated by immunoSEQ multiplex PCR, the TCRdb table keeps only in-frame clones and is missing some. There are 2 million to 2.5 million clones in the sample; over 85% occur only once, and 0.9% to 1.3% lies in the top ten. The sample consisted of naive CD8+ T cells sorted from blood. The origin of the receptors is a young man in good health.

The CDR3 protein is CASSLGYSQETQYF. The CDR3 nucleotides are TGTGCCAGCAGTTTAGGTTACAGCCAAGAGACCCAGTACTTC. The V call is TRBV27, the J call TRBJ2-5; no clear D. Deletions cut 2 bases from V and 1 base from J, with 8 bases between. This CDR3 spans 14 amino acids. The V gene's germline CDR1 is MNHEY and CDR2 SMNVEV (reference sequence).

The V call is TRBV7-6, the J call TRBJ2-5; 7 nucleotides agree with TRBD2. V shed 1 base and J 1 base; nucleotides not matched to a gene: 0. CDR1 and CDR2 from the germline V gene are SGHVS and FNYEAQ. This CDR3 region has 14 residues. The DNA of the CDR3 is TGTGCCAGCAGCTTAGGGGGGGGCCAAGAGACCCAGTACTTC. It codes for CASSLGGGQETQYF.

This sequence joins TRBV6-6 and TRBJ2-1, with D possibly TRBD2 on 5 matching bases. CDR1 and CDR2 (germline): MNHNY, SVGAGI (reference sequence). V was trimmed by 0 bases and J by 3 bases, leaving 9 bases between them. This CDR3 contains 15 residues. CDR3 sequence: CASSYSTAGYNEQFF. The CDR3 nucleotides are TGTGCCAGCAGTTACTCAACGGCGGGCTACAATGAGCAGTTCTTC.